This T cell receptor beta chain was identified during a study of T cell responses to AZD1222 COVID-19 vaccine. Study observations and caveats: Variant regions that are unmutated are reportedly the target of nearly half of spike-specific TCRs. Repertoires were collected only later (after the peak T cell response had occurred). Receipt of two AZD1222 doses was followed by a rise in Spike-specific TCR breadth and depth. Donors were largely white British and mainly female; clonal diversity was possibly underestimated.

Clones were sequenced by immunoSEQ multiplex PCR, and TCRdb holds only the in-frame ones, with some missing. The table lists some 97,000 clones, around nine tenths of them singletons. This CDR3 comprises 16 residues. Germline V gene data show CDR1 as MNHEY and CDR2 as SVGEGT. Trimming removed 5 bases from V and 4 bases from J, with 20 bases in between. As for this clone: Antigen unknown.

The material was peripheral blood, obtained on day 0 of AZD1222 vaccination. This receptor was identified in an adult in good health. The chain couples TRBV6-2 or TRBV6-3 to TRBJ1-2; D remains unclear. Here the CDR3 DNA reads TGTGCCAGCAGTCGCAACATGGAGGGTAGCGGCTATGGCTACACCTTC. It translates to CASSRNMEGSGYGYTF.